These 25 T cell receptor beta chains share one sample of origin, sequenced in a study of PD-1 blockade in classical Hodgkin lymphoma. Repertoires were generated with immunoSEQ multiplex PCR, while TCRdb's copy carries only in-frame clones and drops some. The sample holds some 18,000 clones, more than 75% seen once. Documented time point: cycle 4 day 1 (C4D1), after 5 to 7 weeks of nivolumab. Each patient experienced a relapse that followed autologous stem cell transplantation, and brentuximab vedotin exposure varied. Material: peripheral blood mononuclear cells (PBMCs), obtained before the fourth cycle of nivolumab. These receptors all stem from a human donor with classical Hodgkin lymphoma.

V gene TRBV7-9 combines with J gene TRBJ2-1; 7 bases map to TRBD1. CDR1 and CDR2 (germline): SEHNR, FQNEAQ (reference sequence). This CDR3 has 13 amino acids. J was trimmed by 13 bases and V by 1 base; bases with no gene match: 7. As DNA, the CDR3 is TGTGCCAGCAGCTTAGGGGAGACAGGGAAACAGTTCTTC. As protein: CASSLGETGKQFF. The full variable domain, its missing parts supplied by reference TRBV7-9 and TRBJ2-1, is DTGVSQNPRHKITKRGQNVTFRCDPISEHNRLYWYRQTLGQGPEFLTYFQNEAQLEKSRLLSDRFSAERPKGSFSTLEIQRTEQGDSAMYLCASSLGETGKQFFGPGTRLTVL.

The rearrangement links TRBV19 to TRBJ1-3; no clear D. The CDR3 is 11 amino acids. V dropped 5 bases and J dropped 3 bases, with 2 bases sitting between them. Germline lookup yields CDR1 LNHDA and CDR2 SQIVND (reference sequence). In DNA, the CDR3 is TGTGCCAGTAGTTTTGGAAACACCATATATTTT. As protein: CASSFGNTIYF.

The CDR3 here is CASSLRTSEYNEQFF. The CDR3 region has the DNA TGTGCCAGCAGCTTGCGGACTAGCGAGTACAATGAGCAGTTCTTC. The gene calls are TRBV7-2 and TRBJ2-1, with 9 bases that match TRBD2. The germline V gene has CDR1 SGHTA and CDR2 FQGNSA. The V and J ends lost 3 bases and 4 bases, in that order; junction bases with no gene match: 4. The CDR3 has 15 amino acids.

The chain has TRBV28 and TRBJ1-1; the D gene is possibly TRBD1 (5 bases). The V end was cut by 3 bases, the J end by 0 bases, with 17 bases between. This CDR3 spans 17 amino acids. The germline V gene has CDR1 MDHEN and CDR2 SYDVKM. CDR3 sequence (DNA): TGTGCCAGCAGTTTCCTCCTCGGGGCCTTAATGAACACTGAAGCTTTCTTT. Residues: CASSFLLGALMNTEAFF.

This clone was detected a few times. V is TRBV7-2 and J is TRBJ2-1; D perhaps matches TRBD2 (5 bases). This CDR3 has 16 amino acids. V lost 0 bases and J 0 bases, leaving 9 bases between the germline ends. Germline CDR1 SGHTA, CDR2 FQGNSA. DNA for the CDR3: TGTGCCAGCAGCTTAGCGTTGGGGAGCTCCTACAATGAGCAGTTCTTC. Residues: CASSLALGSSYNEQFF.

This chain links TRBV19 with TRBJ2-3; 8 bases agree with TRBD2. Looked up from germline, CDR1 is LNHDA and CDR2 is SQIVND (reference sequence). The CDR3 runs to 23 residues. V lost 3 bases and J lost 1; bases outside the gene matches: 27. CDR3 in amino acids: CASSMTGPGLVILVAVGTDTQYF. CDR3 sequence (DNA): TGTGCCAGTAGTATGACAGGACCGGGACTAGTAATTCTCGTAGCGGTCGGCACAGATACGCAGTATTTT.

This chain links TRBV28 with TRBJ1-6, with D possibly TRBD1 on 5 matching bases. The ends were cut back, 7 bases at V and 7 bases at J, with 20 bases in the middle. Looked up from germline, CDR1 is MDHEN and CDR2 is SYDVKM. The CDR3 has 16 amino acids. CDR3 sequence reads: CASKWGRGPRNSPLHF. The CDR3 nucleotides read TGTGCCAGCAAATGGGGCCGGGGTCCTCGGAATTCACCCCTCCACTTT.

The chain combines TRBV7-9 with TRBJ2-7, with 7 bases identical to TRBD1. The trim removed 7 bases at V and 3 bases at J, leaving 9 bases unmatched. From germline, CDR1 is SEHNR and CDR2 FQNEAQ (reference sequence). The CDR3 runs 14 residues. The CDR3 DNA follows: TGTGCCAGCAACCCACCGGGACAGAACTACGAGCAGTACTTC. Translating gives CASNPPGQNYEQYF. Combining the CDR3 with reference TRBV7-9 and TRBJ2-7 gives the whole variable domain DTGVSQNPRHKITKRGQNVTFRCDPISEHNRLYWYRQTLGQGPEFLTYFQNEAQLEKSRLLSDRFSAERPKGSFSTLEIQRTEQGDSAMYLCASNPPGQNYEQYFGPGTRLTVT.

This chain joins TRBV7-2 and TRBJ1-1; D ambiguous. The CDR3 runs 14 residues. CDR1 SGHTA and CDR2 FQGNSA come from the germline V gene. With 0 bases removed from V and 4 bases from J, the gap between germline ends came to 9 bases. The CDR3 here is CASSLAPVFTEAFF. The CDR3 DNA is TGTGCCAGCAGCTTAGCGCCGGTTTTCACTGAAGCTTTCTTT.

The chain carries TRBV4-3 and TRBJ1-5, with 10 bases matching TRBD1. The CDR3 extends over 14 amino acids. In germline, CDR1 is LGHNA, CDR2 YSLEER. Unmatched junction bases numbered 2, after V lost 3 bases and J lost 6 bases. The CDR3 protein is CASSQTGGSQPQHF. The CDR3 nucleotides read TGCGCCAGCAGCCAGACAGGGGGCAGTCAGCCCCAGCATTTT.

This chain joins TRBV27 and TRBJ2-6; D is possibly TRBD1 (5 bases). The CDR3 is 16 residues long. CDR1 and CDR2 from the germline V gene are MNHEY and SMNVEV (reference sequence). V lost 3 bases and J 0 bases, leaving 9 bases between the germline ends. CDR3 sequence: CASSFGQISGANVLTF. Written as DNA, the CDR3 is TGTGCCAGCAGTTTTGGACAAATCTCTGGGGCCAACGTCCTGACTTTC.

This rearrangement joins TRBV2 to TRBJ2-3; a possible D gene is TRBD2 (5 bases). Between the trimmed V and J ends, which lost 2 bases and 3 bases, there was a span of 12 bases. The germline CDR1 and CDR2 sequences are SNHLY and FYNNEI. The CDR3 spans 15 residues. The CDR3 nucleotides read TGTGCCAGCAGTGAATTGGGAGAGGGTACAGATACGCAGTATTTT. Residues: CASSELGEGTDTQYF.

The rearrangement links TRBV7-8 to TRBJ2-7; 7 bases are shared with TRBD2. Germline V gene sequence: CDR1 SGHVS, CDR2 FQNEAQ. The CDR3 length is 13 residues. J was trimmed by 0 bases and V by 5 bases; bases with no gene match: 1. The CDR3 DNA follows: TGTGCCAGCAGCCGCGGGAGCTCCTACGAGCAGTACTTC. Protein sequence: CASSRGSSYEQYF.

The chain recombines TRBV15 with TRBJ2-7; no definite D call. The CDR3 is 12 residues long. V lost 0 bases and J lost 7, with 7 bases in between. Germline CDR1 is LNHNV and CDR2 is YYDKDF (reference sequence). CDR3 region: CATSRELGEQYF. The CDR3 DNA reads as TGTGCCACCAGCAGAGAACTGGGTGAGCAGTACTTC.

This clone was picked up one time. The genes are TRBV5-1 and TRBJ1-1; D uncertain. In germline, CDR1 is SGHRS, CDR2 YFSETQ. V was cut by 0 bases and J by 5 bases, with 11 bases left in between. The CDR3 loop spans 14 amino acids. The CDR3 protein is CASSLVVEGTEAFF. CDR3 bases: TGCGCCAGCAGCTTGGTTGTTGAAGGAACTGAAGCTTTCTTT.

The J gene is TRBJ1-6, the V gene TRBV23-1; TRBD1 might be the D (6 bases). TRBV23-1 is an ORF, with its function uncertain. The V gene lost 1 base and the J gene lost 6 bases, with 13 bases spanning the gap. This CDR3 spans 16 amino acids. The CDR3: CASSQCRTALNSPLHF. CDR3 nucleotides: TGCGCCAGCAGTCAATGCAGGACAGCTCTTAATTCACCCCTCCACTTT.

The chain couples TRBV29-1 to TRBJ2-3; either TRBD1 or TRBD2 may fit D (5 bases each). CDR1 is SQVTM and CDR2 is ANQGSEA in the germline V gene. The CDR3 totals 14 residues. Deletions cut 4 bases from V and 4 bases from J, with 15 bases between. Written as DNA, the CDR3 is TGCAGCGTTGCGGGGACGGCAGGGCCAGATACGCAGTATTTT. Translated: CSVAGTAGPDTQYF.

The V gene is TRBV6-5, the J gene TRBJ1-2; 7 nucleotides match TRBD1. Trimming at V came to 6 bases and at J to 4 bases, leaving 8 bases not matched to a gene. Looked up from germline, CDR1 is MNHEY and CDR2 is SVGAGI. The CDR3 totals 14 residues. The CDR3 coding sequence is TGTGCCAGCAGCCTCCAGGGGGGCGCCTATGGCTACACCTTC. Translating gives CASSLQGGAYGYTF.

This clone was found once. The rearrangement uses TRBV7-2 and TRBJ2-1; D might be TRBD1 or TRBD2, each matching 5 bases. This CDR3 contains 13 residues. V shed 0 bases and J shed 7 bases, with 7 bases lying between them. Per the germline V gene, CDR1 is SGHTA and CDR2 is FQGNSA. In DNA form, the CDR3 reads TGTGCCAGCAGCTTAGCGGGGGTAAATGAGCAGTTCTTC. This sequence encodes CASSLAGVNEQFF.

The V gene is TRBV18, the J gene TRBJ2-5, with 10 positions matching TRBD2. V lost 6 bases to trimming and J lost 0 bases; unmatched junction nucleotides: 13. From germline, CDR1 is KGHSH and CDR2 LQKENI. CDR3 size: 18 residues. The CDR3 reads CASSQRLTSGTNQETQYF. The DNA of the CDR3 is TGTGCCAGCTCCCAACGACTCACTAGCGGGACAAACCAAGAGACCCAGTACTTC. The full variable domain, completed using reference TRBV18 and TRBJ2-5, is NAGVMQNPRHLVRRRGQEARLRCSPMKGHSHVYWYRQLPEEGLKFMVYLQKENIIDESGMPKERFSAEFPKEGPSILRIQQVVRGDSAAYFCASSQRLTSGTNQETQYFGPGTRLLVL.

The chain joins TRBV7-9 to TRBJ2-5; D tentatively fits TRBD1 or TRBD2 (6 bases each). Germline V lookup: CDR1 SEHNR, CDR2 FQNEAQ (reference sequence). V was clipped by 7 bases and J by 1 base, with 16 bases between them. The CDR3 length is 15 residues. The CDR3 spells CASTLGGEIQETQYF. CDR3 DNA sequence: TGTGCCAGCACCCTCGGGGGCGAGATCCAAGAGACCCAGTACTTC.

The rearrangement joins TRBV9 to TRBJ2-3; 7 bases are shared with TRBD2. Germline values: CDR1 SGDLS, CDR2 YYNGEE. This CDR3 has 16 residues. V gave up 3 bases and J gave up 7 bases; unmatched junction bases: 14. The CDR3 sequence: CASSGIAGPSLNTQYF. CDR3 nucleotide sequence: TGTGCCAGCAGCGGAATAGCGGGTCCCTCGCTGAATACGCAGTATTTT.

Turning to this clone: In the same sample, other DNA sequences code for this CDR3. The chain employs TRBV19 and TRBJ1-2, with a weak D call TRBD1 (5 bases). The germline CDR1 and CDR2 sequences are LNHDA and SQIVND (reference sequence). The V end was cut by 6 bases, the J end by 4 bases, with 12 bases between. The CDR3 is 13 residues long. Written as DNA, the CDR3 is TGTGCCAGTAGCTTCGGACAAGGCTATGGCTACACCTTC. Its translation: CASSFGQGYGYTF.

V and J are TRBV25-1 and TRBJ2-7, with 7 nucleotides matching TRBD1. Per the germline V gene, CDR1 is MGHDK and CDR2 is SYGVNS. The CDR3 runs 15 residues. Losses at the gene ends were 3 bases for V and 2 bases for J; bases not matched to a gene: 7. The CDR3, as DNA: TGTGCCAGCAGTGAGGAGACAGGGCCTCCCTACGAGCAGTACGTC. It is translated as CASSEETGPPYEQYV.

Remarks on this clone: This sample includes further DNA sequences coding for the same CDR3. The V and J genes are TRBV19 and TRBJ1-5; D is perhaps TRBD1 (5 bases). In germline, CDR1 is LNHDA, CDR2 SQIVND (reference sequence). This CDR3 region has 14 residues. Trimming cost V 3 bases and J 0 bases, with 6 bases left between them. CDR3 loop: CASSIGGSNQPQHF. CDR3 bases: TGTGCCAGTAGTATTGGGGGTAGCAATCAGCCCCAGCATTTT.